This T cell receptor (beta chain) was sequenced for a study of cytomegalovirus exposure and HLA in healthy donors. A note on this clone: What it binds is not known.

The length of the CDR3 is 13 residues. Germline V gene sequence: CDR1 SEHNR, CDR2 FQNEAQ (reference sequence). The germline V and J ends were trimmed by 4 bases and 6 bases, with 13 bases remaining between them. General observations from the study: Overall, about 160 TCR beta chains were annotated as cytomegalovirus-associated. Diagnosis of cytomegalovirus status made by the classifier reportedly showed high specificity and sensitivity.

Only in-frame clones appear in the TCRdb table, and some are missing; sequencing was by immunoSEQ multiplex PCR. Counted here are about 98,000 clones, roughly 87% occurring once; the ten biggest clones make up 5.5% to 7.5%. This TCR came from a young man in good health and CMV-seropositive. Sequencing was done on a sample of PBMCs. The J gene is TRBJ2-7, the V gene TRBV7-9, with D possibly TRBD1 on 7 matching bases. DNA for the CDR3: TGTGCCAGCAGCTGGCAGGGGGGAGGCGAGCAGTACTTC. Translated: CASSWQGGGEQYF.